The 13 T cell receptor beta chains in this list originate from one sample, sequenced in a study of regulatory T cells in long-lasting Graves disease (dated by TCRdb to the early 2020s). Read against the paper, the sample's time point label means: newly diagnosed GD, antithyroid drugs for less than 3 months. For both TCR sequencing and RNA sequencing, RNA was extracted from PBMCs using TRIzol. Libraries were built with multiplex PCR. Sequencing was carried out with an Illumina HiSeq 4000. iRepertoire HTBI primers and Arm-PCR amplification of CDR3 regions were used to construct TCR beta libraries. Using fastp trimming at Q25 and MiXCR clonotype assembly, TCRdb reanalyzed the public sequencing data and kept in-frame beta chains. Each entry merges the rows of one CDR3 protein and shows their most common DNA and genes. In this sample the table shows 350,000 to 450,000 distinct CDR3 sequences, 16% of which occur a single time. The biggest ten clones account for less than 35% of the sample.

The same sample was also studied in work on T cells in Graves' hyperthyroidism and ophthalmopathy.

The sample here was peripheral blood mononuclear cells (PBMCs), taken at new diagnosis, from a patient treated with antithyroid drugs. The receptor source for this set is a man aged 40-55 years with Graves disease. Donor details come from another sample of the same person, matched by shared clones.

Remarks on this clonotype: This may arise from a read error, as a much more abundant clone is one base away. The V gene is TRBV27, the J gene TRBJ2-5; 7 positions match TRBD1. The CDR3 is 13 amino acids. V lost 5 bases, J lost 4 bases, and 4 bases stayed unmatched. Per germline, CDR1 MNHEY and CDR2 SMNVEV (reference sequence). The CDR3 bases are TGTGCCAGCAGTCACGGGACAGTAGAGACCCAGTACTTC. Its protein product is CASSHGTVETQYF.

The chain combines TRBV4-2 with TRBJ2-3; the match to TRBD2 covers 12 bases. Germline CDR1 is LGHNA and CDR2 is YNFKEQ. The V and J ends lost 5 bases and 2 bases, in that order; junction bases with no gene match: 5. This CDR3 is built from 16 residues. Here the CDR3 DNA reads TGTGCCAGCAGCAGGGCTAGCGGGGGGGACACAGATACGCAGTATTTT. Its translation: CASSRASGGDTDTQYF.

This clonotype was counted a few times. Being one base from a much bigger clone, this may be a read error. Given the absence of the conserved phenylalanine or tryptophan at the CDR3 end, a read error is likely. CDR3: CASAFSPGQGREKLFV. As DNA, the CDR3 is TGTGCCAGCGCCTTCTCCCCGGGACAGGGGAGAGAAAAACTGTTTGTT. This chain uses TRBV11-2 with TRBJ1-4; 10 positions match TRBD1. The CDR3 spans 16 residues. Germline CDR1 SGHAT, CDR2 FQNNGV. J gave up 8 bases and V 8 bases, and 14 bases lay outside the gene matches.

This clonotype has a count of ten or more. This sequence joins TRBV6-5 and TRBJ1-2; D remains ambiguous. The length of the CDR3 is 13 residues. Deletions cut 0 bases from V and 4 bases from J, with 6 bases between. CDR1 and CDR2 from the germline V gene are MNHEY and SVGAGI. The CDR3 reads CASSYSASYGYTF. The CDR3 DNA reads as TGTGCCAGCAGTTACTCGGCGAGCTATGGCTACACCTTC.

The rearrangement joins TRBV7-9 to TRBJ2-7; D unclear. V lost 5 bases to trimming and J lost 6 bases, with 11 bases between them. The V gene's germline CDR1 is SEHNR and CDR2 FQNEAQ (reference sequence). The CDR3 consists of 12 residues. CDR3 in amino acids: CASSHFRSEQYF. For the CDR3, the DNA is TGTGCCAGCAGCCACTTCCGCTCCGAGCAGTACTTC.

This chain connects TRBV6-1 to TRBJ1-3; D unclear. Germline-derived CDR1 and CDR2 are MNHNS and SASEGT. The CDR3 has 15 amino acids. Between the trimmed V and J ends, which lost 6 bases and 0 bases, there was a span of 12 bases. The DNA for the CDR3 is TGTGCCAGCAGCTTTTCAGCAAACTCTGGAAACACCATATATTTT. Protein: CASSFSANSGNTIYF.

The genes are TRBV28 and TRBJ2-2; the match to TRBD2 covers 10 bases. The ends lost 11 bases at V and 0 bases at J; junction bases unmatched: 9. This CDR3 is 16 amino acids long. Per germline, CDR1 MDHEN and CDR2 SYDVKM. The chain's CDR3 is CAASPGTSANTGELFF. In DNA form, the CDR3 reads TGTGCCGCCTCACCCGGGACTAGCGCGAACACCGGGGAGCTGTTTTTT.

This clonotype was observed many times. The chain carries TRBV20-1 and TRBJ2-3; the match to TRBD2 covers 12 bases. Germline V gives CDR1 DFQATT, CDR2 SNEGSKA (reference sequence). The junction had 5 bases not matched to a gene; V was cut back by 3 bases and J by 4 bases. The CDR3 runs to 15 residues. The CDR3 DNA sequence: TGCAGTGCTAGGAGAACTAGCGGGGGGCCAGATACGCAGTATTTT. Translation: CSARRTSGGPDTQYF.

This clonotype was detected ten times or more. This chain uses TRBV28 with TRBJ2-7, with D uncertain. Germline V lookup: CDR1 MDHEN, CDR2 SYDVKM. The CDR3 spans 12 residues. Between the trimmed V and J ends, which lost 10 bases and 3 bases, there was a span of 13 bases. The chain's CDR3 is CATQTPNYEQYF. Here the CDR3 DNA reads TGTGCCACCCAGACCCCGAACTACGAGCAGTACTTC. The variable domain in full, with the rest retrieved from reference TRBV28 and TRBJ2-7, is DVKVTQSSRYLVKRTGEKVFLECVQDMDHENMFWYRQDPGLGLRLIYFSYDVKMKEKGDIPEGYSVSREKKERFSLILESASTNQTSMYLCATQTPNYEQYFGPGTRLTVT.

This clonotype was detected many times. The V and J genes are TRBV7-3 and TRBJ2-1; D may be TRBD1 (5 bases). Germline values: CDR1 SGHTA, CDR2 FQGTGA. This CDR3 contains 13 residues. V lost 2 bases and J 7 bases, leaving 9 bases between the germline ends. CDR3 nucleotide sequence: TGTGCCAGCAGCTTAGGGGCAGAGAATGAGCAGTTCTTC. Translation gives CASSLGAENEQFF.

This clonotype was counted a few times. The rearrangement joins TRBV5-1 to TRBJ2-5; 10 bases agree with TRBD2. CDR1 and CDR2 from the germline V gene are SGHRS and YFSETQ. The CDR3 length is 16 residues. Losses at the gene ends were 4 bases for V and 4 bases for J; bases not matched to a gene: 10. In DNA, the CDR3 is TGCGCCAGCAGCGTCCTATCTAGCGGGGGAAGAGAGACCCAGTACTTC. It is translated as CASSVLSSGGRETQYF.

This clonotype was observed many times. V and J are TRBV12-3 or TRBV12-4 and TRBJ1-3; D remains ambiguous. This CDR3 has 13 amino acids. Trimming left V 5 bases short and J 0 bases short, with 5 bases between. The CDR3 sequence: CASSVTSGNTIYF. The CDR3 coding sequence is TGTGCCAGCAGTGTGACCTCTGGAAACACCATATATTTT.

This clonotype was counted many times. The chain has TRBV18 and TRBJ2-7, with D perhaps matching TRBD2 (6 bases). Looked up from germline, CDR1 is KGHSH and CDR2 is LQKENI. The CDR3 contains 17 residues. V was pared by 1 base and J by 0 bases, with 16 bases between. The CDR3 DNA is TGTGCCAGCTCACCACTTTTGAGCGGGCCTAGCTCCTACGAGCAGTACTTC. Translated, it gives CASSPLLSGPSSYEQYF.